This TCR beta chain emerged from a study of cytomegalovirus exposure and HLA in healthy donors. Study-wide results and caveats: Most TCR beta V segments were productive about 90% or about 30% of the time in an earlier analysis. An observed cluster of highly shared sequence variants was recorded as a likely sequencing artifact.

13 Jbeta primers and 60 Vbeta primers were used for the PCR. Only in-frame clones appear in the TCRdb table, and some are missing; sequencing was by immunoSEQ multiplex PCR. The sample has around 150,000 clones, 64% seen once; the top ten hold 2.5% to 3.5%. For this clone: What it binds is unknown.

The CDR3 runs to 13 residues. The germline CDR1 and CDR2 sequences are SGHDT and YYEEEE. J lost 4 bases, V lost 4 bases, and 3 bases had no gene match. Sequenced: PBMCs. The rearrangement uses TRBV5-6 and TRBJ1-2, with TRBD1 matching 8 bases. The clonotype was recovered from a woman aged 25 to 45 in good health and CMV-seropositive. CDR3 nucleotides: TGTGCCAGCAGCCAGGGGGCGGGCTATGGCTACACCTTC. It yields the protein CASSQGAGYGYTF.